Listed below are T cell receptor beta chains from one sample, sequenced in a study of CXCR3-negative and CXCR3-positive naive CD8 T cells. For each CDR3 protein, TCRdb gives one entry from its re-call of the 5' RACE reads, without DNA. The repertoire table contains 90,000 to 150,000 distinct CDR3 sequences. Sequenced input: naive CXCR3+ CD8+ T cells from blood. These receptors all come from a human donor in good health. Some clones in this sample may be carry-over from other donors' samples. The CDR3 runs from the conserved cysteine through the conserved F or W. Each record gives: V gene, J gene, CDR3 protein.

v_call: TRBV11-2; j_call: TRBJ2-3; cdr3_aa: CASRPPTGSSRLGDTQYF
v_call: TRBV7-8; j_call: TRBJ2-7; cdr3_aa: CASTPPPGQGAYEQYF
v_call: TRBV14; j_call: TRBJ1-1; cdr3_aa: CASSQDEGEIAEAFF
v_call: TRBV28; j_call: TRBJ2-7; cdr3_aa: CASSSGTGHEQYF
v_call: TRBV4-3; j_call: TRBJ2-7; cdr3_aa: CASSQEITGSSYEQYF
v_call: TRBV30; j_call: TRBJ2-5; cdr3_aa: CAWWTGTGPQETQYF
v_call: TRBV6-5; j_call: TRBJ2-5; cdr3_aa: CASGYYGGAYQETQYF
v_call: TRBV20-1; j_call: TRBJ1-4; cdr3_aa: CSARDRGQEKLFF
v_call: TRBV29-1; j_call: TRBJ2-3; cdr3_aa: CSVNLDIGTDTQYF
v_call: TRBV7-8; j_call: TRBJ2-2; cdr3_aa: CASSQPGLTGELFF
v_call: TRBV5-5; j_call: TRBJ2-7; cdr3_aa: CASSLRIGRSSGMDYEQYF
v_call: TRBV27; j_call: TRBJ2-5; cdr3_aa: CASSLFWEETQYF
v_call: TRBV5-1; j_call: TRBJ2-7; cdr3_aa: CASSIDWSSYEQYF
v_call: TRBV28; j_call: TRBJ1-2; cdr3_aa: CASSPPRGRDNYGYTF
v_call: TRBV20-1; j_call: TRBJ2-7; cdr3_aa: CSADGGAYEQYF
v_call: TRBV7-3; j_call: TRBJ2-3; cdr3_aa: CASSDWTSGGKTDTQYF
v_call: TRBV28; j_call: TRBJ1-2; cdr3_aa: CASSSRMGIVYGYTF
v_call: TRBV30; j_call: TRBJ2-4; cdr3_aa: CAWSDAKNIQYF
v_call: TRBV20-1; j_call: TRBJ2-3; cdr3_aa: CSARAYSGTGTSTDMQYF
v_call: TRBV20-1; j_call: TRBJ2-7; cdr3_aa: CSARGLIAWPGGYEQYF
v_call: TRBV7-9; j_call: TRBJ2-5; cdr3_aa: CASSLGGDRQETQYF
v_call: TRBV19; j_call: TRBJ2-6; cdr3_aa: CASREAHSGANVLTF
v_call: TRBV9; j_call: TRBJ1-2; cdr3_aa: CASSSPGTGYTF
v_call: TRBV7-9; j_call: TRBJ2-5; cdr3_aa: CASPDTAGETQYF
v_call: TRBV4-1; j_call: TRBJ2-7; cdr3_aa: CASSLQGGETEPAYEQYF
v_call: TRBV2; j_call: TRBJ2-1; cdr3_aa: CASSGLAVSSYNEQFF
v_call: TRBV7-6; j_call: TRBJ2-2; cdr3_aa: CASSSLLTGELFF
v_call: TRBV28; j_call: TRBJ2-5; cdr3_aa: CASSPPTSGRAPWTQYF
v_call: TRBV7-3; j_call: TRBJ2-3; cdr3_aa: CASSLWGGTDTQYF
v_call: TRBV7-9; j_call: TRBJ2-7; cdr3_aa: CASSLETGLYEQYF
v_call: TRBV25-1; j_call: TRBJ1-3; cdr3_aa: CASSEGPIERNTIYF
v_call: TRBV25-1; j_call: TRBJ2-2; cdr3_aa: CASRDGTTSLYTGELFF
v_call: TRBV11-2; j_call: TRBJ2-7; cdr3_aa: CASSLVTHEQYF
v_call: TRBV9; j_call: TRBJ2-5; cdr3_aa: CASSPGTGETQYF
v_call: TRBV7-3; j_call: TRBJ2-7; cdr3_aa: CASSLGTGTDEQYF
v_call: TRBV11-2; j_call: TRBJ2-7; cdr3_aa: CASSLVYGTYEQYF
v_call: TRBV7-9; j_call: TRBJ1-1; cdr3_aa: CASSLAAENTEAFF
v_call: TRBV4-3; j_call: TRBJ1-1; cdr3_aa: CASSQDLGGATEAFF
v_call: TRBV6-2/TRBV6-3; j_call: TRBJ1-1; cdr3_aa: CASRKQGSNTEAFF
v_call: TRBV10-3; j_call: TRBJ2-3; cdr3_aa: CAISDPWAGAGTDTQYF
v_call: TRBV4-3; j_call: TRBJ2-1; cdr3_aa: CASSQEADSYNEQFF